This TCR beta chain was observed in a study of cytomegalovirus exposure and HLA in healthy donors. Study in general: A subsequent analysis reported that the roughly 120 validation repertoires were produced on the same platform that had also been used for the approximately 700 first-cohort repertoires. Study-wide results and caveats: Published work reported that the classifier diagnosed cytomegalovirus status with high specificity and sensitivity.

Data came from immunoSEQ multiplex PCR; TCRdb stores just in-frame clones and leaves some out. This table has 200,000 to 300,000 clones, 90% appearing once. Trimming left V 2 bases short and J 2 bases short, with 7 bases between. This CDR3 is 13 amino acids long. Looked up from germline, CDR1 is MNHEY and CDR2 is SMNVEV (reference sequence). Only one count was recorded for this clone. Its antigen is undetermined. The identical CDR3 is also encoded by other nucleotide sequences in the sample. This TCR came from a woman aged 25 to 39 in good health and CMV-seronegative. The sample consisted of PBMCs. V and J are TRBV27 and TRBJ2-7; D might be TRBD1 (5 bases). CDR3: CASSLQGTYEQYF. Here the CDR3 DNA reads TGTGCCAGCAGTTTACAGGGTACCTACGAGCAGTACTTC.